These T cell receptor beta chains were read from a single sample in a study of cytomegalovirus exposure and HLA in healthy donors. The protocol was immunoSEQ multiplex PCR, while the TCRdb copy is restricted to in-frame clones and leaves out a portion. The repertoire holds some 150,000 clones, with around four fifths as singletons. Sequenced sample: PBMCs. These receptors were obtained from a woman aged 45-59 years in good health and CMV-seronegative. Each CDR3 is given with its conserved first and last residue. The D gene is left open where the match is weak. For some rows the clone size is stated as once, few or many, or as a class when expanded; others skip it.

abundance	v_gene	j_gene	d_gene	CDR3aa	CDR3nt
-	TRBV7-8	TRBJ1-1	-	CASSFTRETEAFF	TGTGCCAGCAGCTTCACAAGGGAGACTGAAGCTTTCTTT
-	TRBV5-1	TRBJ1-1	-	CASSSGQLNTEAFF	TGCGCCAGCAGCTCCGGACAGTTGAACACTGAAGCTTTCTTT
-	TRBV7-2	TRBJ1-5	TRBD1	CASSLEPGGSQPQHF	TGTGCCAGCAGCTTAGAACCAGGGGGGAGTCAGCCCCAGCATTTT
-	TRBV5-4	TRBJ2-2	TRBD2	CASTASGSLYTGELFF	TGTGCCAGCACGGCTAGCGGGAGTCTCTACACCGGGGAGCTGTTTTTT
few	TRBV6-5	TRBJ1-5	-	CASSIQQGHNQPQHF	TGTGCCAGCAGCATACAACAGGGCCACAATCAGCCCCAGCATTTT
-	TRBV27	TRBJ1-5	TRBD1	CASSPGTGGAWGNQPQHF	TGTGCCAGCAGTCCGGGGACAGGGGGCGCGTGGGGCAATCAGCCCCAGCATTTT
once	TRBV14	TRBJ2-7	TRBD1	CASRSTGSYEQYF	TGTGCCAGCAGGTCGACAGGGAGCTACGAGCAGTACTTC
-	TRBV28	TRBJ2-1	-	CASSFRLLGALNEQFF	TGTGCCAGCAGTTTTAGACTACTAGGAGCCCTTAATGAGCAGTTCTTC
-	TRBV7-2	TRBJ2-7	-	CASSSYRDYEQYF	TGTGCCAGCAGCTCGTACAGGGACTACGAGCAGTACTTC
-	TRBV5-1	TRBJ1-4	-	CASSVTGSANEKLFF	TGCGCCAGCAGCGTGACAGGTTCCGCTAATGAAAAACTGTTTTTT
-	TRBV28	TRBJ2-7	TRBD2	CASSLSAGGSYEQYF	TGTGCCAGCAGTTTATCGGCGGGGGGGTCCTACGAGCAGTACTTC
-	TRBV2	TRBJ2-7	TRBD1	CASSEAWTGDLYEQYF	TGTGCCAGCAGTGAAGCGTGGACAGGGGACCTCTACGAGCAGTACTTC
-	TRBV28	TRBJ2-5	-	CASSSPAGVETQYF	TGTGCCAGCAGTTCCCCGGCAGGGGTAGAGACCCAGTACTTC
once	TRBV28	TRBJ2-7	TRBD1	CASSTPGQGAYEQYF	TGTGCCAGCAGCACCCCGGGACAGGGGGCGTACGAGCAGTACTTC
-	TRBV5-1	TRBJ1-4	-	CASSRQGYNEKLFF	TGCGCCAGCAGCAGGCAGGGTTACAATGAAAAACTGTTTTTT
once	TRBV6-1	TRBJ2-7	TRBD1	CASLRARGPYEQYF	TGTGCCAGTTTACGGGCCAGGGGGCCCTACGAGCAGTACTTC
-	TRBV7-2	TRBJ1-1	-	CASSLIGLEAFF	TGTGCCAGCAGCTTAATCGGACTCGAAGCTTTCTTT
-	TRBV4-2	TRBJ2-4	TRBD1	CASSQRGQGENIQYF	TGTGCCAGCAGCCAAAGGGGACAGGGGGAAAACATTCAGTACTTC
-	TRBV13	TRBJ2-2	TRBD2	CASSRRTKTSGRETNTGELFF	TGTGCCAGCAGTCGAAGAACTAAGACTAGCGGGAGGGAAACAAACACCGGGGAGCTGTTTTTT
-	TRBV27	TRBJ2-1	-	CASSPLSYTRVTHNEQFF	TGTGCCAGCAGTCCCCTCTCATATACCCGGGTGACCCACAATGAGCAGTTCTTC
once	TRBV19	TRBJ2-2	TRBD2	CASRTRVGTTQTGELFF	TGTGCCAGTAGGACCCGGGTTGGGACTACCCAAACCGGGGAGCTGTTTTTT
-	TRBV2	TRBJ1-6	TRBD1	CASSGGTGNSPLHF	TGTGCCAGCAGTGGAGGGACAGGGAATTCACCCCTCCACTTT
-	TRBV28	TRBJ1-6	-	CASSSLAKTYNSPLHF	TGTGCCAGCAGTTCATTGGCCAAAACCTATAATTCACCCCTCCACTTT
few	TRBV6-5	TRBJ1-1	-	CASSLQVNTEAFF	TGTGCCAGCAGTTTACAGGTGAACACTGAAGCTTTCTTT
-	TRBV9	TRBJ2-3	TRBD2	CASSVVSGGLDTQYF	TGTGCCAGCAGCGTAGTTAGCGGGGGATTAGATACGCAGTATTTT
-	TRBV7-6	TRBJ1-1	TRBD1	CASSPTGPTEAFF	TGTGCCAGCAGCCCGACAGGGCCCACTGAAGCTTTCTTT
-	TRBV19	TRBJ2-7	TRBD2	CASSIDLILAGAGSYEQYF	TGTGCCAGTAGTATAGATCTGATACTAGCGGGAGCCGGCTCCTACGAGCAGTACTTC
-	TRBV7-8	TRBJ2-5	-	CASSLVRPQETQYF	TGTGCCAGCAGCTTGGTCAGGCCCCAAGAGACCCAGTACTTC
-	TRBV4-2	TRBJ1-1	-	CARSQAWEGLMRAFF	TGTGCCCGCAGCCAAGCTTGGGAGGGGCTTATGCGGGCTTTCTTT
-	TRBV6-6	TRBJ2-1	TRBD2	CASSSSGGANEQFF	TGTGCCAGCAGTTCTAGCGGGGGGGCGAATGAGCAGTTCTTC
-	TRBV28	TRBJ1-1	TRBD1	CASSAQGINTEAFF	TGTGCCAGCAGTGCACAGGGGATCAACACTGAAGCTTTCTTT
-	TRBV5-1	TRBJ2-5	-	CASSTNQETQYF	TGCGCCAGCAGCACAAATCAAGAGACCCAGTACTTC
few	TRBV6-5	TRBJ1-3	-	CASSRSSGNTIYF	TGTGCCAGCAGTCGGTCCTCTGGAAACACCATATATTTT